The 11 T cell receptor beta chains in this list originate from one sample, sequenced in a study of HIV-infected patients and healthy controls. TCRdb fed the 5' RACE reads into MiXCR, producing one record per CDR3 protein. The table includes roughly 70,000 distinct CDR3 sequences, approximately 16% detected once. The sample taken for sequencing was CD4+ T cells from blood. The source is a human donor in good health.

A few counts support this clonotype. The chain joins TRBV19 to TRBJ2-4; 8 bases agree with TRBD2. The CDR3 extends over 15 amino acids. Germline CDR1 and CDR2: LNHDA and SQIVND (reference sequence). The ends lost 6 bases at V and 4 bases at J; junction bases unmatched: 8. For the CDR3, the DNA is TGTGCCAGTAGCCCTCCCGGGAGGGGGAAAAACATTCAGTACTTC. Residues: CASSPPGRGKNIQYF.

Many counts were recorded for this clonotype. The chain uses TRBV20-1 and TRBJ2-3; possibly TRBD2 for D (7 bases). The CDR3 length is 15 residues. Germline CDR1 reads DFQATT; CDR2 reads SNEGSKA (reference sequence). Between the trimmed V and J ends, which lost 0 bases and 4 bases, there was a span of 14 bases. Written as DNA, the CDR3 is TGCAGTGCTAGAGATCTGGGAGGGGGTCCAGATACGCAGTATTTT. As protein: CSARDLGGGPDTQYF.

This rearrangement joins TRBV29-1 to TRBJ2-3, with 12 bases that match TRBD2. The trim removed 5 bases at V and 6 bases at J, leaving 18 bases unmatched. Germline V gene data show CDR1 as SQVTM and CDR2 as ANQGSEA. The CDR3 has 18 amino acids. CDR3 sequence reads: CSVCCPRASGGAEDTQYF. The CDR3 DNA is TGCAGCGTTTGTTGTCCGCGGGCTAGCGGGGGGGCAGAGGATACGCAGTATTTT.

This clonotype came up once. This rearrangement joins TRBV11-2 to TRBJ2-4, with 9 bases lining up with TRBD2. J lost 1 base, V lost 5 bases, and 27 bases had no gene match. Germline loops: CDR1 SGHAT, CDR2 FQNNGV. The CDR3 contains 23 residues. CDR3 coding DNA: TGTGCCAGCAGCCCTGCACCCCCGCGGGGGCGGGCTAGCGGGGTAGGGGCCAAAAACATTCAGTACTTC. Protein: CASSPAPPRGRASGVGAKNIQYF.

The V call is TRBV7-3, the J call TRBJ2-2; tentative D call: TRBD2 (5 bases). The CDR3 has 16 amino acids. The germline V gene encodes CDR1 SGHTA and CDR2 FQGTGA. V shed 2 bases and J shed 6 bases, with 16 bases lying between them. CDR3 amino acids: CASSLRTGGLAGELFF. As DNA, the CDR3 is TGTGCCAGCAGCTTACGGACTGGCGGGTTGGCCGGGGAGCTGTTTTTT.

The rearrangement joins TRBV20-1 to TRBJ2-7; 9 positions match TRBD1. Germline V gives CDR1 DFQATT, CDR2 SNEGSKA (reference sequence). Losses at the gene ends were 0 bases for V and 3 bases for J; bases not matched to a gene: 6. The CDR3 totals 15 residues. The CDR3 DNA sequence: TGCAGTGCTAGAGATATACAGGGGGCGAACTACGAGCAGTACTTC. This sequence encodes CSARDIQGANYEQYF.

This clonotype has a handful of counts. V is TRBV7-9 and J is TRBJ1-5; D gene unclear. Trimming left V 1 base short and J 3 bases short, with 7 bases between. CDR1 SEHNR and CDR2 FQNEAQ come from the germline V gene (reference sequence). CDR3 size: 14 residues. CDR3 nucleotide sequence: TGTGCCAGCAGCTTAGGATTCGACAATCAGCCCCAGCATTTT. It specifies CASSLGFDNQPQHF.

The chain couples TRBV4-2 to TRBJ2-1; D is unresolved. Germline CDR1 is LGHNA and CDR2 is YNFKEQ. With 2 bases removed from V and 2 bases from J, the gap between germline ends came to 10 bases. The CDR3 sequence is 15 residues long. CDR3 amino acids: CASSQLGQTYNEQFF. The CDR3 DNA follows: TGTGCCAGCAGCCAATTGGGCCAAACCTACAATGAGCAGTTCTTC.

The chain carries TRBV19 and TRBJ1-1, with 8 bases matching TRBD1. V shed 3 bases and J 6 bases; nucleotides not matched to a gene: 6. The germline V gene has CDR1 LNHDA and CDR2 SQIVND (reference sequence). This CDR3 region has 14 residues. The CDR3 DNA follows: TGTGCCAGTAGTATTCCCCAGGACAGGGCTGAAGCTTTCTTT. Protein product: CASSIPQDRAEAFF.

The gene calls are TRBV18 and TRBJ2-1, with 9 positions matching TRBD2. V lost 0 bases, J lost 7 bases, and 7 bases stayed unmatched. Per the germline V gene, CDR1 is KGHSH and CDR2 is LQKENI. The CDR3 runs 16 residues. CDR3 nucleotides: TGTGCCAGCTCACCACCGGTAAGCGGGAGGCGGAATGAGCAGTTCTTC. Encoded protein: CASSPPVSGRRNEQFF.

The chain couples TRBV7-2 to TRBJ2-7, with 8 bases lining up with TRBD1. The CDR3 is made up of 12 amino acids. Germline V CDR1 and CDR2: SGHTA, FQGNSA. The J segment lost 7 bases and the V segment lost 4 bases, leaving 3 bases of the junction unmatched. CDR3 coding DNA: TGTGCCAGCAGCTCAACAGGGGGGGAGCAGTACTTC. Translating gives CASSSTGGEQYF.